This T cell receptor (beta chain) was found in a study of blood T cell repertoires in COVID-19. Measured with immunoSEQ multiplex PCR; TCRdb has only the in-frame clones, and not every one. The sample carries a few hundred thousand clones, around 83% recorded once. This clone appeared once. The junction had 5 bases not matched to a gene; V was cut back by 5 bases and J by 5 bases. In germline, CDR1 is MGHDK, CDR2 SYGVNS. The CDR3 contains 15 residues. The sequence derives from a woman in her fifties or sixties with acute or convalescent COVID-19. The V call is TRBV25-1, the J call TRBJ1-5; 11 bases match TRBD1. Sequences were obtained from peripheral blood. CDR3: CASSPPGQGDQPQHF. As DNA, the CDR3 is TGTGCCAGCAGTCCTCCGGGACAGGGGGATCAGCCCCAGCATTTT.